This T cell receptor (beta chain) was sequenced during a study of spatial heterogeneity in lung cancer. Study overall: Raw sequencing reads included, on average, more than 9.5 appearances of each unique TCR and UMI combination. The study's findings and limits: Tracking of tumor mutation counts was seen in expanded intratumoral alpha and beta TCR counts.

By share, this clonotype counts as medium-sized. Antigen: not known. Documented time point: sample taken at primary tumor resection. Unsorted whole RNA from tumor, nontumor lung or frozen PBMC underwent sequencing. The length of the CDR3 is 16 residues. CDR1 and CDR2 from the germline V gene are GTSNPN and SVGIG (reference sequence). V shed 3 bases, J shed 3 bases, and the junction held 9 bases outside the gene matches. From the 5' RACE reads, TCRdb called clonotypes with MiXCR, one entry per CDR3 protein. The repertoire holds under 7,500 distinct CDR3 sequences, with 10% to 15% as singletons. This receptor was identified in a female donor with early-stage non-small cell lung cancer. Material: lung tumor tissue, obtained at surgery. The gene calls are TRBV30 and TRBJ2-1; 9 bases are a match to TRBD2. CDR3 sequence: CAWSGALAGFYNEQFF. The CDR3 region has the DNA TGTGCCTGGAGCGGGGCGCTAGCGGGATTCTACAATGAGCAGTTCTTC. Supplemented by reference TRBV30 and TRBJ2-1, the full variable domain reads SQTIHQWPATLVQPVGSPLSLECTVEGTSNPNLYWYRQAAGRGLQLLFYSVGIGQISSEVPQNLSASRPQDRQFILSSKKLLLSDSGFYLCAWSGALAGFYNEQFFGPGTRLTVL.